This TCR beta chain was identified during a study of post-analysis software for immune sequencing data. In the study overall: Several disease courses (relapsing-remitting, secondary progressive and progressive-relapsing) of multiple sclerosis were included.

This clonotype was seen once. Its antigen is currently unknown. One end of the junction varies from germline; a read error may be responsible. Study-wide results and limits: The study found TRBV5-6, TRBV5-1 and TRBV20-1 among about 5 TRBV segments more frequent in patients than controls.

The CDR3 contains 11 residues. Per the germline V gene, CDR1 is LGHDT and CDR2 is YNNKEL (reference sequence). Each TCR beta cDNA library carried unique molecular identifiers. TCRdb processed the PCR reads anew with MiXCR; each CDR3 protein has one entry. The sample has around 180,000 distinct CDR3 sequences; 25% to 35% are singletons. This chain links TRBV3-1 with TRBJ2-1; unclear D gene. Sequencing input: blood. This TCR was recovered from a girl aged 5-17 years with multiple sclerosis. As DNA, the CDR3 is TGTGCCGGCAGTCTCTCCCATGAGCAGTTCTTC. It encodes CAGSLSHEQFF.